Included here is one T cell receptor (beta chain) sequence, with context. What it binds is not known. The donors were part of the validation cohort, which consisted of under 150 subjects and was separate from the first cohort of roughly 620 subjects. The source of the sample is a study of cytomegalovirus exposure and HLA in healthy donors. Study-wide results and limits: Subsequent analysis revealed that first-cohort TCR clusters tended to co-occur in the 120 or so validation repertoires. Most sequenced TCRs were rare (though some public TCRs occurred in many donors). Both high specificity and high sensitivity reportedly marked the classifier's diagnosis of cytomegalovirus status.

TCRdb's table, derived via immunoSEQ multiplex PCR, lists solely in-frame clones and lacks some. Among hundreds of thousands of clones listed, around 87% were seen once. Trimming took 3 bases from V and 5 from J, leaving 11 bases between them. The CDR3 consists of 13 residues. Germline lookup yields CDR1 SGHRS and CDR2 YFSETQ. The chain links TRBV5-1 to TRBJ2-5; TRBD2 might be the D (6 bases). The TCR was taken from a woman aged 18-29 years in good health and CMV-seronegative. Input material: PBMCs. The CDR3: CASSWRGRETQYF. The CDR3 nucleotides read TGCGCCAGCAGCTGGAGGGGCCGGGAGACCCAGTACTTC.